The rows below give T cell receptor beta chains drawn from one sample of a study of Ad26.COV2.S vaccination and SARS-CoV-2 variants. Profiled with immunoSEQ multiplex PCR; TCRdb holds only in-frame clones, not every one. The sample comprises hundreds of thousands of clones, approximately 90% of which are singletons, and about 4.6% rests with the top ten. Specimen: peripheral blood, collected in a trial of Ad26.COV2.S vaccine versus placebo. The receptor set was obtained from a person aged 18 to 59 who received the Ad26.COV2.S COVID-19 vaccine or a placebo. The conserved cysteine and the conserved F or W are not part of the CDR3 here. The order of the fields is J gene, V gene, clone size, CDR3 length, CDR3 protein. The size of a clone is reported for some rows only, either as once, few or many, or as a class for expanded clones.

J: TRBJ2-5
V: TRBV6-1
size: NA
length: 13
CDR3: ASSEAFQALGAQY

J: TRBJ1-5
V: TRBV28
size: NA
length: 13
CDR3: ASKGRDRLYQPQH

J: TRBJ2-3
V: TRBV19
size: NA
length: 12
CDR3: ASSMGRRTDTQY

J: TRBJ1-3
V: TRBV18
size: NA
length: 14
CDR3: ASSPTGGFSGNTIY

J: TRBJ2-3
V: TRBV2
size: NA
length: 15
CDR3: ASSELVLASLSDTQY

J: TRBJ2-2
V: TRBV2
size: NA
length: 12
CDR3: ASSESGGGGELF

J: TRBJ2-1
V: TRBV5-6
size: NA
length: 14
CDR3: ASSLRDRGLRNEQF

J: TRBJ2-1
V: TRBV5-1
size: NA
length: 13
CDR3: ASSTLAGGPYEQF

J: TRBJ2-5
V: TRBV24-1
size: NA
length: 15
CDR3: ATSDPGPPEFQETQY

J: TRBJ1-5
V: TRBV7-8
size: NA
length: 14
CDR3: ASSLSYFDRNQPQH

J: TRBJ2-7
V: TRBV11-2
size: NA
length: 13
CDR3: ASTTSLAPTYEQY

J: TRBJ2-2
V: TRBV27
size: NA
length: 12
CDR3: ATRRGAGTGELF

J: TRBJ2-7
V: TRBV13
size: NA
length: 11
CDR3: ASSLAATGNQY

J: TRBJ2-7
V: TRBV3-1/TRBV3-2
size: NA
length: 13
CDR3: ASSPQGLAGGEQY

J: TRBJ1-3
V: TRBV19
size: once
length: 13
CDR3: ASSITGSSGNTIY

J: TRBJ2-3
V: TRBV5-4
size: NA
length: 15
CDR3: ASSSSELAGGSDTQY

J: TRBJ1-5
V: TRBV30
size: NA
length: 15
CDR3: AWSLHNRQYSNQPQH

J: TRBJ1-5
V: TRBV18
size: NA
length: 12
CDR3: ASSPSGERQPQH

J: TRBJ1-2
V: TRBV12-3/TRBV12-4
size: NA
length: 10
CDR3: ASSGGQYGYT

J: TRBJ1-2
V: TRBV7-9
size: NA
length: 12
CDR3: ASSLGQGAYGYT

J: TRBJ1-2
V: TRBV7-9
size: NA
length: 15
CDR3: ASSLALYEKASYGYT

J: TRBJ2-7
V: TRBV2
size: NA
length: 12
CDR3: ASSTGTGLYEQY

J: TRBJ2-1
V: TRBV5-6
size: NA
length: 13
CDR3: ASSLDREPYNEQF

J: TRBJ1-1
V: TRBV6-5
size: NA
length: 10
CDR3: ASTSGDTEAF

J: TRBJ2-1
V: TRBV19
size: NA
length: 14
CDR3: ASSPTLGGRNNEQF

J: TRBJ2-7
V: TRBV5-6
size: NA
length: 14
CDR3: ASSLARTGFTYEQY

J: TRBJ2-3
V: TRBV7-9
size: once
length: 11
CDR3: ASSPLLPDTQY

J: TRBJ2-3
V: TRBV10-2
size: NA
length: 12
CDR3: ASKLAGGKDTQY

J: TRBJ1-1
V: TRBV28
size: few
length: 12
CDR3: ASSFQGPSTEAF

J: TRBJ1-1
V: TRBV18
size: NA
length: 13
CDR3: ASSLQGALDTEAF

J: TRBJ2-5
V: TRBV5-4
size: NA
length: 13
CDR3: ASSLTISPSETQY

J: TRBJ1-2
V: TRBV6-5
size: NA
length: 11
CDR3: ASRNDRNYGYT

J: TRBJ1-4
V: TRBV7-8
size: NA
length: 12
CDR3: ASSLSWGNEKLF

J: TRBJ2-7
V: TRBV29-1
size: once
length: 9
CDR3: SAGGTYEQY

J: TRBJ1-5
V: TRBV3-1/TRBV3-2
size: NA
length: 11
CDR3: ASSLMSNQPQH

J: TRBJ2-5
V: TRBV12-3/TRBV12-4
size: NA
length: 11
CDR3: ASRPTRVETQY

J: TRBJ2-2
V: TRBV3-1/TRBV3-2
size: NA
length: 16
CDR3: ASSQEPGLAANTGELF

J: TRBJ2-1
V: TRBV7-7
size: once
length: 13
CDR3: ASSPGTGVYNEQF

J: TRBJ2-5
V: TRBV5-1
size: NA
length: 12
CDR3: ASSLERGLETQY

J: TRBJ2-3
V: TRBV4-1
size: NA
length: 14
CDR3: ASSPHRGRSTDTQY

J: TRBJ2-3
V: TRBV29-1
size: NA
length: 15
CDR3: SVEGPSGGPSTDTQY

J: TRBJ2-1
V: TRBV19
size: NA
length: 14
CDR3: ASSKALAGGYNEQF

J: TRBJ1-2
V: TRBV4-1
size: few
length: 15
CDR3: ASSQRGGQVPNYGYT

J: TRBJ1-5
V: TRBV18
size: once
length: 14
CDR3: ASSPRGDNSNQPQH

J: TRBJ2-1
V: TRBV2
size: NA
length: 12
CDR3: ASSDLEVGNEQF

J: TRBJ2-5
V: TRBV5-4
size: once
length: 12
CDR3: ASSPGGVQETQY

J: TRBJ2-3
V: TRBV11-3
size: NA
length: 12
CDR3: ASSARDSTDTQY

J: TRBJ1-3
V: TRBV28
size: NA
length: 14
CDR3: ASSFGNWVSGNTIY

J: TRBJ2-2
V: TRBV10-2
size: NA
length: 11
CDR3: ASSAPNTGELF

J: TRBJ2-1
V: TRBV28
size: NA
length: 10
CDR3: ASSLRSDEQF

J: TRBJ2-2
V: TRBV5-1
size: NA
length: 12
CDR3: ASSAQGNTGELF

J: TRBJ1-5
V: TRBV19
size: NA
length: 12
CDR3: ASSLQGARQPQH

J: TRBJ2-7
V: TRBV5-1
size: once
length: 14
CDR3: ASSLGYGLAIHEQY

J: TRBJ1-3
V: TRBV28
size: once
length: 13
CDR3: ASSRGTASGNTIY